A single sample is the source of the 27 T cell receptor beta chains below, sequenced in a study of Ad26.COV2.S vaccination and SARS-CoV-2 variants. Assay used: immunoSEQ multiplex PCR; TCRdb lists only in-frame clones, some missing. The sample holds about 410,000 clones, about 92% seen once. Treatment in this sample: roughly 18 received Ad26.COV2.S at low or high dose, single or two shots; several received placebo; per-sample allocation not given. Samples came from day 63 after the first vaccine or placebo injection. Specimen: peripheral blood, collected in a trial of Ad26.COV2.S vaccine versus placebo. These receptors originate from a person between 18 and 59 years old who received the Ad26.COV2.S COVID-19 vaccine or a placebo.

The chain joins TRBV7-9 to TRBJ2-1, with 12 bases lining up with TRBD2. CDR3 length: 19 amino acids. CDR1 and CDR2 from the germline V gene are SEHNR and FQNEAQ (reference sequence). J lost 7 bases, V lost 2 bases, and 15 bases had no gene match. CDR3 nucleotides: TGTGCCAGCAGCTTATTACCCAGTGCTAGCGGGGGGGCGTTGAATGAGCAGTTCTTC. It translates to CASSLLPSASGGALNEQFF.

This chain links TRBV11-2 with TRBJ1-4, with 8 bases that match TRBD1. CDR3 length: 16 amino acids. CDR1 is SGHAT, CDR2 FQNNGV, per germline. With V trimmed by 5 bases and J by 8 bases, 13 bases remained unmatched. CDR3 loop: CASSRTGWEPVEKLFF. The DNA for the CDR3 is TGTGCCAGCAGCCGGACAGGGTGGGAGCCCGTCGAAAAACTGTTTTTT. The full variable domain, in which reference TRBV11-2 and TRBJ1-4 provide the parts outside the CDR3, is EAGVAQSPRYKIIEKRQSVAFWCNPISGHATLYWYQQILGQGPKLLIQFQNNGVVDDSQLPKDRFSAERLKGVDSTLKIQPAKLEDSAVYLCASSRTGWEPVEKLFFGSGTQLSVL.

CDR3 DNA: TGTGCCATCAGTGAGTCTCCGGGACAGACGAACACTGAAGCTTTCTTT. This codes for CAISESPGQTNTEAFF. The chain employs TRBV10-3 and TRBJ1-1; 7 bases align to TRBD1. The CDR3 totals 16 residues. V shed 0 bases and J 1 base; nucleotides not matched to a gene: 5. CDR1 ENHRY and CDR2 SYGVKD come from the germline V gene.

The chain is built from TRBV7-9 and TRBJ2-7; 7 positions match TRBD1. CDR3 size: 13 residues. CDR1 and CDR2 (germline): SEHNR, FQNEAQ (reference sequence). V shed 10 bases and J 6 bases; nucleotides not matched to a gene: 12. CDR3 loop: CATEPQGSGEQYF. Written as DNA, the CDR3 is TGTGCCACCGAACCACAGGGGTCGGGCGAGCAGTACTTC.

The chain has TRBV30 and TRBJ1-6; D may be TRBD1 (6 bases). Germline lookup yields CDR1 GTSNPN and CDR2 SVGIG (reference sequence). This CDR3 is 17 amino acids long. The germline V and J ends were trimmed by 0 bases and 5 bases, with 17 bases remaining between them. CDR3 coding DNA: TGTGCCTGGAGTGTACTGGGGGCCGAGGGAAATAATTCACCCCTCCACTTT. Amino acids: CAWSVLGAEGNNSPLHF.

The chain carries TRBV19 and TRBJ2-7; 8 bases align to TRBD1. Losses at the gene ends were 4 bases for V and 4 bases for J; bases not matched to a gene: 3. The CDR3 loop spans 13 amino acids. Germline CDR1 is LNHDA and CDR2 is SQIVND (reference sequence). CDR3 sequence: CASSTRDRYEQYF. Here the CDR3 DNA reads TGTGCCAGTAGTACCCGGGACAGGTACGAGCAGTACTTC.

The CDR3 sequence: CASSHPDRGSDTQYF. In nucleotides, the CDR3 is TGTGCCAGCAGCCATCCGGACAGGGGCTCAGATACGCAGTATTTT. The chain couples TRBV13 to TRBJ2-3, with 9 bases matching TRBD1. The CDR3 sequence is 15 residues long. The V gene end was trimmed by 5 bases and the J gene end by 4 bases; junction bases not matched to a gene: 7. Germline CDR1 reads PRHDT; CDR2 reads FYEKMQ (reference sequence).

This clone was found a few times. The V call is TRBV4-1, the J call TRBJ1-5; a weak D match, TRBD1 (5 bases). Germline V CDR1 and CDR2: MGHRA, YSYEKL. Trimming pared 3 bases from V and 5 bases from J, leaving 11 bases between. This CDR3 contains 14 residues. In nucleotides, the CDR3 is TGCGCCAGCAGCCACAACCAAGGGGATCAGCCCCAGCATTTT. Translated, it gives CASSHNQGDQPQHF.

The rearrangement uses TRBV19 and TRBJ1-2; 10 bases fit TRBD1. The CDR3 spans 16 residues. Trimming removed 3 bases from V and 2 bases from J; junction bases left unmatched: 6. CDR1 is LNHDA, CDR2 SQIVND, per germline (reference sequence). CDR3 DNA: TGTGCCAGTAGTATTCCCCCGGGACAGGGGAACTATGGCTACACCTTC. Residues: CASSIPPGQGNYGYTF.

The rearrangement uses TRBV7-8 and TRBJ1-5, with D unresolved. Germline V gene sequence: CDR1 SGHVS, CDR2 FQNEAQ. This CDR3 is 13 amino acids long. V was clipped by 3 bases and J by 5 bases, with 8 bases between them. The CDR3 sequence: CASSLHRDQPQHF. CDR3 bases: TGTGCCAGCAGCTTGCATCGAGATCAGCCCCAGCATTTT. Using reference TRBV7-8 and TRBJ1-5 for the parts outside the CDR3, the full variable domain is GAGVSQSPRYKVAKRGQDVALRCDPISGHVSLFWYQQALGQGPEFLTYFQNEAQLDKSGLPSDRFFAERPEGSVSTLKIQRTQQEDSAVYLCASSLHRDQPQHFGDGTRLSIL.

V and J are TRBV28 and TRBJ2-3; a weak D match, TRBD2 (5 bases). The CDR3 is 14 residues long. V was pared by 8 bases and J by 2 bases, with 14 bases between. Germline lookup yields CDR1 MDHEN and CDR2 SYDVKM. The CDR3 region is CASSRTSPTDTQYF. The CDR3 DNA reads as TGTGCCAGCTCCAGGACTTCTCCCACAGATACGCAGTATTTT.

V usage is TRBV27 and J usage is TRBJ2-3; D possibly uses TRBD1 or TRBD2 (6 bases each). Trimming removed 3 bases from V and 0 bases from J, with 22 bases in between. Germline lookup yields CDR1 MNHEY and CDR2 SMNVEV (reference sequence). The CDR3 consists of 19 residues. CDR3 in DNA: TGTGCCAGCAGTTTCCTCGGGGGATCTTACAGGGCTAGCACAGATACGCAGTATTTT. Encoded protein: CASSFLGGSYRASTDTQYF.

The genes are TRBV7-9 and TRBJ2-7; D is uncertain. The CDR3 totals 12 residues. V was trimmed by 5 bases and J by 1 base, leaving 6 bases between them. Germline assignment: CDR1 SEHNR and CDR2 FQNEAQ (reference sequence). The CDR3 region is CASSPQSYEQYF. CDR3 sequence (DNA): TGTGCCAGCAGCCCACAGTCCTACGAGCAGTACTTC.

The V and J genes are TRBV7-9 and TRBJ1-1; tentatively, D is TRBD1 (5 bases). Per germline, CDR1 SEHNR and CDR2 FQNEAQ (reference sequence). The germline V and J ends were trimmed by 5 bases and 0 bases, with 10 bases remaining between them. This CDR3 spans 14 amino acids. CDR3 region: CASSPDRMNTEAFF. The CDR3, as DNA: TGTGCCAGCAGCCCAGACAGAATGAACACTGAAGCTTTCTTT. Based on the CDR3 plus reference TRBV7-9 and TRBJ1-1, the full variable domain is DTGVSQNPRHKITKRGQNVTFRCDPISEHNRLYWYRQTLGQGPEFLTYFQNEAQLEKSRLLSDRFSAERPKGSFSTLEIQRTEQGDSAMYLCASSPDRMNTEAFFGQGTRLTVV.

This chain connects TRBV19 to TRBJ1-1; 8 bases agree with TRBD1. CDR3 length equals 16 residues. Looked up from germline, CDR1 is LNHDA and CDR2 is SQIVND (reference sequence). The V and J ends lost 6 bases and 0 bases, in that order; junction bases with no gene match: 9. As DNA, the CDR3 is TGTGCCAGTAGGCGACAGGGGCCTAGGATGAACACTGAAGCTTTCTTT. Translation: CASRRQGPRMNTEAFF.

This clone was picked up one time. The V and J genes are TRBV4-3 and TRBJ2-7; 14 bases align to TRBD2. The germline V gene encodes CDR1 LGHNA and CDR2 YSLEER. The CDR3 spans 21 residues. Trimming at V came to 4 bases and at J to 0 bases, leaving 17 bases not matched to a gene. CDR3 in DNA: TGCGCCAGCAGCCCCAAAGCCGCCGGGACTAGCGGGGGTGGGCCCTCCTACGAGCAGTACTTC. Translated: CASSPKAAGTSGGGPSYEQYF.

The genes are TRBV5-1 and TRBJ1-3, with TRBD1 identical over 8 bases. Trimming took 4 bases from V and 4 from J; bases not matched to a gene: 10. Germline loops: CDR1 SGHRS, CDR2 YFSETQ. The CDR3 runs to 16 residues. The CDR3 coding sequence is TGCGCCAGCAGCCCCGGACAGGGTGATGTGGGAAACACCATATATTTT. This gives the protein CASSPGQGDVGNTIYF.

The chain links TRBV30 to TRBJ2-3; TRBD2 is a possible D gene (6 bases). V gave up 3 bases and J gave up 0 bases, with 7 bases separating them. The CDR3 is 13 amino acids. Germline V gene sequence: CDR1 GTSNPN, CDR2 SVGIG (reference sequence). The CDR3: CAWRRGSTDTQYF. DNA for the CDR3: TGTGCCTGGAGACGGGGGAGCACAGATACGCAGTATTTT.

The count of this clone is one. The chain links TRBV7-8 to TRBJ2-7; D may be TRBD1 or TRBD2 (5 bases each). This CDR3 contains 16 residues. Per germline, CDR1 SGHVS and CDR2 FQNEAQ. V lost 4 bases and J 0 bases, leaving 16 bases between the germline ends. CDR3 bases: TGTGCCAGCAGCTACGGTGGGGGTGCCCCCTCCTACGAGCAGTACTTC. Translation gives CASSYGGGAPSYEQYF. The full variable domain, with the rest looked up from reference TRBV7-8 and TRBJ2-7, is GAGVSQSPRYKVAKRGQDVALRCDPISGHVSLFWYQQALGQGPEFLTYFQNEAQLDKSGLPSDRFFAERPEGSVSTLKIQRTQQEDSAVYLCASSYGGGAPSYEQYFGPGTRLTVT.

The CDR3 DNA sequence: TGCAGCGTTGTGTGGTGGAACACTGAAGCTTTCTTT. It specifies CSVVWWNTEAFF. V is TRBV29-1 and J is TRBJ1-1; D ambiguous. The CDR3 contains 12 residues. V was pared by 4 bases and J by 1 base, with 7 bases between. CDR1 and CDR2 (germline): SQVTM, ANQGSEA. Drawing the rest from reference TRBV29-1 and TRBJ1-1, the complete variable domain is SAVISQKPSRDICQRGTSLTIQCQVDSQVTMMFWYRQQPGQSLTLIATANQGSEATYESGFVIDKFPISRPNLTFSTLTVSNMSPEDSSIYLCSVVWWNTEAFFGQGTRLTVV.

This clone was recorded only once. The CDR3 protein is CASSSLSGGPTDTQYF. The DNA of the CDR3 is TGTGCCAGCAGCTCCTTATCGGGGGGGCCTACAGATACGCAGTATTTT. The chain carries TRBV7-2 and TRBJ2-3; TRBD2 agrees at 8 bases. V trimming: 4 bases; J trimming: 3 bases; junction bases outside the gene matches: 9. This CDR3 has 16 amino acids. CDR1 is SGHTA, CDR2 FQGNSA, per germline.

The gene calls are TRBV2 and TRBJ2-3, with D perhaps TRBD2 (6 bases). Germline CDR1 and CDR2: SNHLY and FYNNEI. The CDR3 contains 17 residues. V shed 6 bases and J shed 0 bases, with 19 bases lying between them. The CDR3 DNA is TGTGCCAGCAGGGTCGAGCGGGTTTTCCTGAGCACAGATACGCAGTATTTT. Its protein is CASRVERVFLSTDTQYF.

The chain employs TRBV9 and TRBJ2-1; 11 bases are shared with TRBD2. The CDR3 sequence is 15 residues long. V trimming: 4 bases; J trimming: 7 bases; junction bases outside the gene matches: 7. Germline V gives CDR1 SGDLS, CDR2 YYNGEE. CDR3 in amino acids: CASSPRLAGYNEQFF. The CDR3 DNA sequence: TGTGCCAGCAGCCCCCGACTAGCGGGGTATAATGAGCAGTTCTTC.

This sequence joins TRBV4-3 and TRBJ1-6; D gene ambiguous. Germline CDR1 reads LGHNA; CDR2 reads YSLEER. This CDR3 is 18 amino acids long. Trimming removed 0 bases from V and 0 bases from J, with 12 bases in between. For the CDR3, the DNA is TGCGCCAGCAGCCAAGAGGTGGGCAGGAGCTCCTATAATTCACCCCTCCACTTT. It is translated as CASSQEVGRSSYNSPLHF.

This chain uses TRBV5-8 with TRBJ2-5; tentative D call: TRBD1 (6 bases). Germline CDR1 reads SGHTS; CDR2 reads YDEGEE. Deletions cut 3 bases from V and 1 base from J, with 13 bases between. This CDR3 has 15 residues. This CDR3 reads CASSSGAAFQETQYF. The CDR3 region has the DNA TGTGCCAGCAGCTCAGGGGCGGCGTTCCAAGAGACCCAGTACTTC.

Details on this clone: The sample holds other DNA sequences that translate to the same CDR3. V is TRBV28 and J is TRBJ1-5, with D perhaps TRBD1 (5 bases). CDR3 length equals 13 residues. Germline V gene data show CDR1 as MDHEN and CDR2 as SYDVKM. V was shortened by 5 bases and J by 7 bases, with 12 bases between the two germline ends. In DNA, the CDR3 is TGTGCCAGCAGTCCCCCCGGGGGGCAGCCCCAGCATTTT. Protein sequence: CASSPPGGQPQHF.

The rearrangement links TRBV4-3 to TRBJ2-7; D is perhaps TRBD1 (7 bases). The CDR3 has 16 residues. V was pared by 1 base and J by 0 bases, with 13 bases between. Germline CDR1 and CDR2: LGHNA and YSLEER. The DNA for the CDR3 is TGCGCCAGCAGCCAAGCATGGGGGGACAGCTCCTACGAGCAGTACTTC. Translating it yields CASSQAWGDSSYEQYF.